This T cell receptor beta chain was captured by sequencing in a study of cytomegalovirus exposure and HLA in healthy donors. This clone has just one count. Use of 60 Vbeta and 13 Jbeta primers characterized the PCR. TCRdb's table, derived via immunoSEQ multiplex PCR, lists solely in-frame clones and lacks some. The table shows approximately 120,000 clones, with roughly three quarters occurring only once. Germline V lookup: CDR1 SNHLY, CDR2 FYNNEI. V lost 7 bases and J lost 2, with 14 bases in between. CDR3 length: 14 amino acids. This chain connects TRBV2 to TRBJ2-5; D is possibly TRBD2 (7 bases). This TCR derives from a woman in her forties or fifties in good health and CMV-seropositive. Sequencing was performed on PBMCs. CDR3 coding DNA: TGTGCCAGCAAGGGGGGGGCGGCTCAAGAGACCCAGTACTTC. Protein sequence: CASKGGAAQETQYF. Variable domain in full (rest from reference TRBV2 and TRBJ2-5): EPEVTQTPSHQVTQMGQEVILRCVPISNHLYFYWYRQILGQKVEFLVSFYNNEISEKSEIFDDQFSVERPDGSNFTLKIRSTKLEDSAMYFCASKGGAAQETQYFGPGTRLLVL.